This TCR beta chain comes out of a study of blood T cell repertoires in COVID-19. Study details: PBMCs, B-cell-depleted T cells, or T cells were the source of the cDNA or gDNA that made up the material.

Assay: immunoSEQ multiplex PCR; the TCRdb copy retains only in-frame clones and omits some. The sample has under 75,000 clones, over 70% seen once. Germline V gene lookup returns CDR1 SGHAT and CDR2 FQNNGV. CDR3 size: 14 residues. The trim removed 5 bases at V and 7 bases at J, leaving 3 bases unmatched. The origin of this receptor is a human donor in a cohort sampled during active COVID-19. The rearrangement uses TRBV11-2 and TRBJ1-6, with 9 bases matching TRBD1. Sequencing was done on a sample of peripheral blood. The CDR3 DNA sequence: TGTGCCAGCAGCGCCGGACAGGGGAATTCACCCCTCCACTTT. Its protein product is CASSAGQGNSPLHF.